This T cell receptor (beta chain) was recorded in a study of CD8 T cells in Susac syndrome. The study, taken as a whole, reports: Susac syndrome CD8+ repertoires were clonally expanded, most strongly in CD8+ TEMRA cells.

V gave up 6 bases and J gave up 4 bases, with 8 bases separating them. Germline V gene sequence: CDR1 DFQATT, CDR2 SNEGSKA (reference sequence). This CDR3 has 11 residues. Turning to this clonotype: The antigen remains undetermined.

Reverse transcription used roughly 0.5 to 1 ug RNA and random hexamers. With immunoSEQ multiplex PCR, TCR beta CDR3 was amplified across 54 Vbeta and 13 Jbeta. MiXCR, applied by TCRdb to the immunoSEQ multiplex PCR reads, yields one record per CDR3 protein. The table has around 200,000 distinct CDR3 sequences, around 95% seen once. Sequencing was carried out using CD8+ T cells from PBMCs. The V call is TRBV20-1, the J call TRBJ2-3, with D possibly being TRBD1 (5 bases). This TCR was sampled from a human donor with Susac syndrome. This CDR3 reads CSASRADTQYF. The DNA of the CDR3 is TGCAGTGCCTCCAGGGCAGATACGCAGTATTTT.